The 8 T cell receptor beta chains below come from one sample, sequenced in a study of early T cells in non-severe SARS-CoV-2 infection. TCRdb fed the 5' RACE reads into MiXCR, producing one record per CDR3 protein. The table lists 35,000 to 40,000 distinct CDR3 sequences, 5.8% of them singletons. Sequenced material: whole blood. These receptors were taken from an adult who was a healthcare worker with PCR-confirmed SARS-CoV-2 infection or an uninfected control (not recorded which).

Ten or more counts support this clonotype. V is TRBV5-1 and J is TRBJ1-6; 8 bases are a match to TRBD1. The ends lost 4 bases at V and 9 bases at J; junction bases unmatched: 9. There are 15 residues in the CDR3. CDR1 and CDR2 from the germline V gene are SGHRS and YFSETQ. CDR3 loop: CASSAWQGAGSPLHF. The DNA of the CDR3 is TGCGCCAGCAGCGCGTGGCAGGGGGCCGGTTCACCCCTCCACTTT.

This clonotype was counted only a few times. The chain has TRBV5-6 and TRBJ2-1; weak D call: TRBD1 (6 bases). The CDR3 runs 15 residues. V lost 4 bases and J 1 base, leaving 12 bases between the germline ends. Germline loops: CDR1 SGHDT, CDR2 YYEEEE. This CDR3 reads CASSGRDTSYNEQFF. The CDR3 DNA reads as TGTGCCAGCAGCGGCCGGGACACATCCTACAATGAGCAGTTCTTC.

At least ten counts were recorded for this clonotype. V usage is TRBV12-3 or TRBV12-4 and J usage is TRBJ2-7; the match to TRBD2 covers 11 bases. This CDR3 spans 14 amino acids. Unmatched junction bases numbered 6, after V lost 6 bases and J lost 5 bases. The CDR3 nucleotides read TGTGCCAGCAGGAAAACTAGCGGGAGCGACGAGCAGTACTTC. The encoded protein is CASRKTSGSDEQYF.

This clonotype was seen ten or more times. The CDR3 DNA sequence: TGTGCCACCAGTGATGCCCCAGGGACAGATACGCAGTATTTT. As protein: CATSDAPGTDTQYF. This chain links TRBV24-1 with TRBJ2-3, with a possible D match to TRBD1 (5 bases). Between the trimmed V and J ends, which lost 3 bases and 3 bases, there was a span of 9 bases. CDR3 length equals 14 residues. In germline, CDR1 is KGHDR, CDR2 SFDVKD.

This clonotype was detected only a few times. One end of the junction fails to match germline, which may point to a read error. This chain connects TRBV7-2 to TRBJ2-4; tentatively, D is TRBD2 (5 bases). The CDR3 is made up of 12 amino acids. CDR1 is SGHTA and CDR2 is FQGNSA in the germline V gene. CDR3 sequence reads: CVSSLDLNIQYF. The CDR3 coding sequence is TGTGTCAGCAGCCTGGACTTAAACATTCAGTACTTC.

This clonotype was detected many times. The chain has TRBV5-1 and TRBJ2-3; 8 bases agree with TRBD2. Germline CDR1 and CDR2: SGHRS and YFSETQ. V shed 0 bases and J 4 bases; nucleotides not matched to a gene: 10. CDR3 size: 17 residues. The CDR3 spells CASSLEVAGSGADTQYF. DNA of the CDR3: TGCGCCAGCAGCTTGGAAGTAGCGGGGTCTGGTGCAGATACGCAGTATTTT.

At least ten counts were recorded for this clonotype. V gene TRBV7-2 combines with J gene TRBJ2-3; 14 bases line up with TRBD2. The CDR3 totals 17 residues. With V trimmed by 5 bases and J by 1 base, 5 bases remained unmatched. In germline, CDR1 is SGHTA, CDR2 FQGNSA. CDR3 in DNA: TGTGCCAGCAGCACCGGGACTAGCGGGAGAGGCACAGATACGCAGTATTTT. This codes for CASSTGTSGRGTDTQYF.

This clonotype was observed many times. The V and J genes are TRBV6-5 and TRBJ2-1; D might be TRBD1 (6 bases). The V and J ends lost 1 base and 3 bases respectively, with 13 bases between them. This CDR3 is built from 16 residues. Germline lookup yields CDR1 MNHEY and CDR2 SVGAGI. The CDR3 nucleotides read TGTGCCAGCAGTTACTGGTCCGCCAGGGGCTACAATGAGCAGTTCTTC. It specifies CASSYWSARGYNEQFF.